The 15 T cell receptor beta chains reported below all come from one sample, sequenced in a study of blood T cell repertoires in COVID-19. TCRdb's table, derived via immunoSEQ multiplex PCR, lists solely in-frame clones and lacks some. The sample yields about 240,000 clones, approximately 90% seen once. Source material: peripheral blood. The receptors come from a woman between 45 and 60 years old with COVID-19, enrolled during active disease.

As DNA, the CDR3 is TGCGCCAGCAGCTTAATGGGGCGGGGGGACACTGAAGCTTTCTTT. Amino acid sequence: CASSLMGRGDTEAFF. The genes are TRBV5-1 and TRBJ1-1; tentative D call: TRBD1 (5 bases). V was pared by 2 bases and J by 3 bases, with 14 bases between. The CDR3 runs to 15 residues. Germline V gene sequence: CDR1 SGHRS, CDR2 YFSETQ.

The chain uses TRBV27 and TRBJ2-3; maybe TRBD2 (6 bases). The CDR3 spans 12 residues. In germline, CDR1 is MNHEY, CDR2 SMNVEV (reference sequence). V lost 7 bases and J 8 bases, leaving 13 bases between the germline ends. The CDR3 nucleotides read TGTGCCAGCACTGCTACCGGGGGTACGCAGTATTTT. It yields the protein CASTATGGTQYF.

V gene TRBV11-2 combines with J gene TRBJ1-1, with 8 bases lining up with TRBD1. Germline CDR1 and CDR2: SGHAT and FQNNGV. The junction had 4 bases not matched to a gene; V was cut back by 6 bases and J by 1 base. This CDR3 region has 14 residues. CDR3 sequence reads: CASSFGQGNTEAFF. The CDR3 region has the DNA TGTGCCAGCAGTTTCGGACAGGGGAACACTGAAGCTTTCTTT.

The V call is TRBV2, the J call TRBJ1-5; D might be TRBD1 (5 bases). The CDR3 extends over 13 amino acids. Trimming shortened V by 3 bases and J by 8 bases, and 11 bases separated the two germline ends. Germline assignment: CDR1 SNHLY and CDR2 FYNNEI. Here the CDR3 reads CASSDPSTEPQHF. CDR3 DNA: TGTGCCAGCAGTGACCCGTCGACAGAGCCCCAGCATTTT. Full variable domain (outside the CDR3, taken from reference TRBV2 and TRBJ1-5): EPEVTQTPSHQVTQMGQEVILRCVPISNHLYFYWYRQILGQKVEFLVSFYNNEISEKSEIFDDQFSVERPDGSNFTLKIRSTKLEDSAMYFCASSDPSTEPQHFGDGTRLSIL.

This clone was found once. The chain carries TRBV24-1 and TRBJ1-3, with a tentative D call TRBD1 (6 bases). Germline V gives CDR1 KGHDR, CDR2 SFDVKD. V lost 0 bases and J lost 4, with 12 bases in between. The CDR3 totals 16 residues. CDR3 residues: CATSDLRTGGGNTIYF. For the CDR3, the DNA is TGTGCCACCAGTGATTTGCGTACGGGGGGCGGAAACACCATATATTTT.

The chain employs TRBV7-8 and TRBJ2-4; a possible D gene is TRBD1 (5 bases). This CDR3 contains 15 residues. Germline CDR1 is SGHVS and CDR2 is FQNEAQ. Trimming cost V 5 bases and J 0 bases, with 11 bases left between them. CDR3 coding DNA: TGTGCCAGCAGCCAGACAGTACTAGCCAAAAACATTCAGTACTTC. Translation gives CASSQTVLAKNIQYF.

V gene TRBV24-1 combines with J gene TRBJ2-6, with D possibly being TRBD2 (6 bases). Germline V gene data show CDR1 as KGHDR and CDR2 as SFDVKD. The CDR3 runs to 16 residues. Trimming removed 10 bases from V and 3 bases from J, with 18 bases in between. The chain's CDR3 is CATARDWGGGANVLTF. The CDR3 DNA is TGTGCCACTGCGAGGGACTGGGGTGGTGGGGCCAACGTCCTGACTTTC.

V gene TRBV5-5 combines with J gene TRBJ1-1; D gene uncertain. This CDR3 has 14 amino acids. V shed 2 bases and J shed 0 bases, with 8 bases lying between them. In germline, CDR1 is SGHKS, CDR2 YYEKEE (reference sequence). As DNA, the CDR3 is TGTGCCAGCAGCTTAGGAGCAATGAACACTGAAGCTTTCTTT. Translation gives CASSLGAMNTEAFF.

The chain recombines TRBV5-1 with TRBJ1-1, with D perhaps matching TRBD1 (5 bases). CDR1 is SGHRS, CDR2 YFSETQ, per germline. Trimming took 5 bases from V and 1 from J, leaving 12 bases between them. The CDR3 extends over 14 amino acids. CDR3 region: CASRKTTGNTEAFF. Written as DNA, the CDR3 is TGCGCCAGCAGAAAAACCACAGGGAACACTGAAGCTTTCTTT.

CDR3 sequence reads: CAISELIGWSNYGYTF. CDR3 sequence (DNA): TGTGCCATCAGTGAGTTGATAGGATGGAGTAACTATGGCTACACCTTC. V gene TRBV10-3 combines with J gene TRBJ1-2; D gene unclear. The CDR3 loop spans 16 amino acids. V was clipped by 1 base and J by 1 base, with 13 bases between them. Per germline, CDR1 ENHRY and CDR2 SYGVKD.

The rearrangement uses TRBV6-6 and TRBJ1-2, with D maybe TRBD1 (5 bases). V gave up 2 bases and J gave up 0 bases, with 7 bases separating them. This CDR3 contains 14 residues. CDR1 is MNHNY, CDR2 SVGAGI, per germline (reference sequence). The DNA for the CDR3 is TGTGCCAGCAGTTACCGGGGGGCTAACTATGGCTACACCTTC. Encoded protein: CASSYRGANYGYTF.

This clone was counted between two and nine times. This chain uses TRBV2 with TRBJ2-1, with TRBD2 identical over 7 bases. The CDR3 spans 18 residues. From germline, CDR1 is SNHLY and CDR2 FYNNEI. V lost 5 bases and J lost 3; bases outside the gene matches: 16. The CDR3 DNA reads as TGTGCCAGCAGTCCACCCCTTTCGAGCGGGGCCAACTACAATGAGCAGTTCTTC. Encoded protein: CASSPPLSSGANYNEQFF.

J is TRBJ1-5 and V is TRBV19; 8 bases are shared with TRBD1. The CDR3 is 17 amino acids. Per germline, CDR1 LNHDA and CDR2 SQIVND (reference sequence). After removal of 4 bases from V and 4 bases from J, the junction contained 12 bases not matched to a gene. CDR3 sequence (DNA): TGTGCCAGTAGTAAGGGGTGGGGACAGGCAGTTAATCAGCCCCAGCATTTT. Its translation is CASSKGWGQAVNQPQHF.

J is TRBJ2-1 and V is TRBV5-5; 11 positions agree with TRBD2. Germline V gene sequence: CDR1 SGHKS, CDR2 YYEKEE (reference sequence). Unmatched junction bases numbered 15, after V lost 4 bases and J lost 9 bases. CDR3 length: 17 residues. CDR3 bases: TGTGCCAGCAGCATAATGCTAGCGGGGGGCCCCAGTGGTGAGCAGTTCTTC. This translates into CASSIMLAGGPSGEQFF.

This sequence joins TRBV28 and TRBJ1-1; 7 positions agree with TRBD1. V lost 6 bases and J lost 5; bases outside the gene matches: 6. The V gene's germline CDR1 is MDHEN and CDR2 SYDVKM. The CDR3 is 13 residues long. The CDR3 here is CASRGQSRTEAFF. The CDR3 DNA is TGTGCCAGCAGGGGACAGTCGAGGACTGAAGCTTTCTTT.